These T cell receptor beta chains were read from a single sample in a study of T cell repertoires in cytomegalovirus infection. These receptors are not linked to any known antigen. TCRdb fed the reads into MiXCR, producing one record per CDR3 protein. The sample includes some 110,000 distinct CDR3 sequences, 10% of them seen just once. Material for sequencing was PBMCs, sequenced either directly or after in vitro stimulation (not recorded which). These receptor sequences come from a human donor in good health (CMV status not recorded). Some clones in this sample may be carry-over from other donors' samples. Each CDR3 is given with its conserved first and last residue. A D gene is named only where the DNA matches it firmly. Where a row states a size, it is once, few, many or the class of an expanded clone; other rows omit it.

cdr3_length: 13; j_call: TRBJ2-7; v_call: TRBV28; d_call: TRBD1; clone_size: many; cdr3_aa: CASRVQGGDEQYF; cdr3_nt: TGTGCCAGCAGGGTACAGGGGGGCGACGAGCAGTACTTC
cdr3_length: 16; j_call: TRBJ2-3; v_call: TRBV11-2; d_call: TRBD2; clone_size: many; cdr3_aa: CASSLEASGSFDTQYF; cdr3_nt: TGTGCCAGCAGCTTAGAGGCTAGCGGGAGTTTCGATACGCAGTATTTT
cdr3_length: 17; j_call: TRBJ2-7; v_call: TRBV6-2/TRBV6-3; d_call: NA; clone_size: NA; cdr3_aa: CASRPSGLIRGHYEQYF; cdr3_nt: TGTGCCAGCAGGCCCAGCGGGCTTATCCGGGGGCACTACGAGCAGTACTTC
cdr3_length: 15; j_call: TRBJ2-3; v_call: TRBV10-2; d_call: NA; clone_size: many; cdr3_aa: CASRPSLEVTDTQYF; cdr3_nt: TGCGCCAGCAGGCCCTCCTTGGAGGTCACAGATACGCAGTATTTT
cdr3_length: 12; j_call: TRBJ1-1; v_call: TRBV7-2; d_call: NA; clone_size: few; cdr3_aa: CASSRGPTEAFF; cdr3_nt: TGTGCCAGCAGCCGAGGACCCACTGAAGCTTTCTTT
cdr3_length: 15; j_call: TRBJ2-3; v_call: TRBV6-2/TRBV6-3; d_call: TRBD2; clone_size: many; cdr3_aa: CASSSTLAGGPTQYF; cdr3_nt: TGTGCCAGCAGTTCCACACTAGCGGGAGGGCCTACGCAGTATTTT
cdr3_length: 17; j_call: TRBJ2-5; v_call: TRBV9; d_call: TRBD2; clone_size: NA; cdr3_aa: CASSSGLLAGDRETQYF; cdr3_nt: TGTGCCAGCAGCTCGGGACTGCTAGCGGGAGACCGGGAGACCCAGTACTTC
cdr3_length: 13; j_call: TRBJ2-1; v_call: TRBV20-1; d_call: NA; clone_size: many; cdr3_aa: CSASGSPYNEQFF; cdr3_nt: TGCAGTGCTAGCGGGAGCCCCTACAATGAGCAGTTCTTC
cdr3_length: 14; j_call: TRBJ2-5; v_call: TRBV29-1; d_call: TRBD2; clone_size: NA; cdr3_aa: CSGILAGIQETQYF; cdr3_nt: TGCAGCGGGATACTAGCGGGGATTCAAGAGACCCAGTACTTC
cdr3_length: 13; j_call: TRBJ2-3; v_call: TRBV7-4; d_call: TRBD2; clone_size: NA; cdr3_aa: CASSLGAGNTQYF; cdr3_nt: TGTGCCAGCAGCTTAGGAGCGGGGAATACGCAGTATTTT
cdr3_length: 17; j_call: TRBJ2-1; v_call: TRBV6-2/TRBV6-3; d_call: TRBD2; clone_size: many; cdr3_aa: CASSYGFGLAGHNEQFF; cdr3_nt: TGTGCCAGCAGTTATGGGTTCGGACTAGCGGGACACAATGAGCAGTTCTTC
cdr3_length: 15; j_call: TRBJ2-2; v_call: TRBV27; d_call: NA; clone_size: many; cdr3_aa: CASSPAGVYTGELFF; cdr3_nt: TGTGCCAGCAGTCCCGCGGGCGTATACACCGGGGAGCTGTTTTTT
cdr3_length: 13; j_call: TRBJ1-2; v_call: TRBV7-9; d_call: NA; clone_size: many; cdr3_aa: CASSNITQQGYTF; cdr3_nt: TGTGCCAGCAGCAATATAACGCAACAGGGCTACACCTTC
cdr3_length: 14; j_call: TRBJ1-1; v_call: TRBV20-1; d_call: NA; clone_size: few; cdr3_aa: CSAINREVNTEAFF; cdr3_nt: TGCAGTGCTATAAACAGGGAGGTGAACACTGAAGCTTTCTTT
cdr3_length: 13; j_call: TRBJ2-3; v_call: TRBV18; d_call: NA; clone_size: few; cdr3_aa: CASSPIGLAEPYF; cdr3_nt: TGTGCCAGCTCACCAATTGGGCTAGCAGAGCCGTATTTT
cdr3_length: 13; j_call: TRBJ1-1; v_call: TRBV2; d_call: NA; clone_size: few; cdr3_aa: CASSVDGNTEAFF; cdr3_nt: TGTGCCAGCAGTGTGGACGGGAACACTGAAGCTTTCTTT
cdr3_length: 15; j_call: TRBJ1-3; v_call: TRBV7-2; d_call: NA; clone_size: NA; cdr3_aa: CASSLAASSGNTIYF; cdr3_nt: TGTGCCAGCAGCTTAGCGGCGAGCTCTGGAAACACCATATATTTT
cdr3_length: 14; j_call: TRBJ1-1; v_call: TRBV7-9; d_call: NA; clone_size: NA; cdr3_aa: CASSLQKGSTEAFF; cdr3_nt: TGTGCCAGCAGCTTACAGAAGGGGAGTACTGAAGCTTTCTTT
cdr3_length: 13; j_call: TRBJ1-2; v_call: TRBV27; d_call: NA; clone_size: NA; cdr3_aa: CASSFEGNYGYTF; cdr3_nt: TGTGCCAGCAGTTTTGAGGGGAACTATGGCTACACCTTC
cdr3_length: 16; j_call: TRBJ2-3; v_call: TRBV12-3/TRBV12-4; d_call: TRBD2; clone_size: many; cdr3_aa: CASSLAASGRGDTQYF; cdr3_nt: TGTGCCAGCAGTTTAGCGGCTAGCGGGAGGGGAGATACGCAGTATTTT
cdr3_length: 15; j_call: TRBJ2-3; v_call: TRBV2; d_call: TRBD1; clone_size: NA; cdr3_aa: CASSTGGAGTDTQYF; cdr3_nt: TGTGCCAGCAGTACAGGGGGCGCTGGCACAGATACGCAGTATTTT
cdr3_length: 14; j_call: TRBJ2-7; v_call: TRBV11-2; d_call: NA; clone_size: many; cdr3_aa: CASSLRWGLREQYF; cdr3_nt: TGTGCCAGCAGCTTGCGTTGGGGTCTCCGCGAGCAGTACTTC
cdr3_length: 16; j_call: TRBJ2-3; v_call: TRBV5-6; d_call: TRBD2; clone_size: NA; cdr3_aa: CANSSQLARATDTQYF; cdr3_nt: TGTGCCAACAGCTCGCAACTAGCGCGGGCCACAGATACGCAGTATTTT
cdr3_length: 14; j_call: TRBJ2-1; v_call: TRBV7-2; d_call: NA; clone_size: many; cdr3_aa: CASRGRQPVGEQFF; cdr3_nt: TGTGCCAGCAGGGGACGGCAGCCAGTAGGTGAGCAGTTCTTC
cdr3_length: 13; j_call: TRBJ2-5; v_call: TRBV19; d_call: NA; clone_size: few; cdr3_aa: CASSMGPSETQYF; cdr3_nt: TGTGCCAGTAGTATGGGACCCTCCGAGACCCAGTACTTC
cdr3_length: 14; j_call: TRBJ2-5; v_call: TRBV19; d_call: NA; clone_size: many; cdr3_aa: CASSALGLRETQYF; cdr3_nt: TGTGCCAGTAGTGCACTAGGTCTTAGGGAGACCCAGTACTTC
cdr3_length: 17; j_call: TRBJ1-6; v_call: TRBV7-6; d_call: NA; clone_size: NA; cdr3_aa: CASSPQAISSYNSPLHF; cdr3_nt: TGTGCCAGCAGTCCTCAGGCGATCAGCTCCTATAATTCACCCCTCCACTTT
cdr3_length: 15; j_call: TRBJ2-7; v_call: TRBV28; d_call: NA; clone_size: many; cdr3_aa: CASKLSGPSSYEQYF; cdr3_nt: TGTGCCAGCAAACTCTCGGGACCGAGCTCCTACGAGCAGTACTTC
cdr3_length: 12; j_call: TRBJ1-2; v_call: TRBV30; d_call: NA; clone_size: few; cdr3_aa: CAWSDDRNGYTF; cdr3_nt: TGTGCCTGGAGTGACGACCGGAATGGCTACACCTTC
cdr3_length: 20; j_call: TRBJ2-1; v_call: TRBV11-2; d_call: TRBD2; clone_size: NA; cdr3_aa: CASSLDLRLAGASTYNEQFF; cdr3_nt: TGTGCCAGCAGCTTAGATCTTAGACTAGCGGGAGCGAGTACCTACAATGAGCAGTTCTTC
cdr3_length: 14; j_call: TRBJ2-7; v_call: TRBV4-1; d_call: NA; clone_size: many; cdr3_aa: CASSQVASSYEQYF; cdr3_nt: TGCGCCAGCAGCCAAGTAGCCAGCTCCTACGAGCAGTACTTC
cdr3_length: 15; j_call: TRBJ2-5; v_call: TRBV7-6; d_call: TRBD2; clone_size: many; cdr3_aa: CASSRITGGGETQYF; cdr3_nt: TGTGCCAGCAGCAGAATAACCGGGGGGGGAGAGACCCAGTACTTC
cdr3_length: 15; j_call: TRBJ2-3; v_call: TRBV7-9; d_call: NA; clone_size: NA; cdr3_aa: CASRTTLPVTDTQYF; cdr3_nt: TGTGCCAGCAGGACGACTCTACCAGTCACAGATACGCAGTATTTT
cdr3_length: 15; j_call: TRBJ1-2; v_call: TRBV7-2; d_call: NA; clone_size: NA; cdr3_aa: CASSLEGLEGYGYTF; cdr3_nt: TGTGCCAGCAGCTTAGAAGGGCTTGAGGGCTATGGCTACACCTTC
cdr3_length: 14; j_call: TRBJ2-3; v_call: TRBV5-1; d_call: NA; clone_size: many; cdr3_aa: CASSFPDTTDTQYF; cdr3_nt: TGCGCCAGCAGCTTCCCAGATACCACAGATACGCAGTATTTT
cdr3_length: 16; j_call: TRBJ2-5; v_call: TRBV12-5; d_call: TRBD1; clone_size: NA; cdr3_aa: CASGQRLTGGLETQYF; cdr3_nt: TGTGCTAGTGGCCAAAGACTGACAGGGGGCCTAGAGACCCAGTACTTC
cdr3_length: 13; j_call: TRBJ1-2; v_call: TRBV2; d_call: NA; clone_size: NA; cdr3_aa: CASSAGTNYGYTF; cdr3_nt: TGTGCCAGCAGTGCAGGGACTAACTATGGCTACACCTTC
cdr3_length: 15; j_call: TRBJ2-5; v_call: TRBV6-1; d_call: TRBD2; clone_size: many; cdr3_aa: CASSVLAGRQETQYF; cdr3_nt: TGTGCCAGCAGCGTACTAGCGGGAAGGCAAGAGACCCAGTACTTC
cdr3_length: 17; j_call: TRBJ2-2; v_call: TRBV4-1; d_call: NA; clone_size: NA; cdr3_aa: CASSQDLLGGRTGELFF; cdr3_nt: TGCGCCAGCAGCCAAGATCTATTGGGGGGCCGCACCGGGGAGCTGTTTTTT
cdr3_length: 16; j_call: TRBJ2-2; v_call: TRBV6-5; d_call: TRBD2; clone_size: many; cdr3_aa: CASSYIAGGGTGELFF; cdr3_nt: TGTGCCAGCAGTTATATAGCGGGAGGAGGCACCGGGGAGCTGTTTTTT
cdr3_length: 16; j_call: TRBJ2-5; v_call: TRBV5-4; d_call: NA; clone_size: few; cdr3_aa: CASSLGLDWGRETQYF; cdr3_nt: TGTGCCAGCAGCTTGGGTCTTGATTGGGGGCGAGAGACCCAGTACTTC
cdr3_length: 16; j_call: TRBJ1-5; v_call: TRBV7-6; d_call: NA; clone_size: NA; cdr3_aa: CASSFGQGFSNQPQHF; cdr3_nt: TGTGCCAGCAGCTTTGGGCAGGGGTTTAGCAATCAGCCCCAGCATTTT
cdr3_length: 18; j_call: TRBJ2-5; v_call: TRBV9; d_call: NA; clone_size: many; cdr3_aa: CASSVASSRLGDQETQYF; cdr3_nt: TGTGCCAGCAGCGTAGCGTCGAGCAGATTGGGGGACCAAGAGACCCAGTACTTC
cdr3_length: 13; j_call: TRBJ1-5; v_call: TRBV7-2; d_call: NA; clone_size: many; cdr3_aa: CASSLNGVQPQHF; cdr3_nt: TGTGCCAGCAGCTTAAACGGGGTTCAGCCCCAGCATTTT
cdr3_length: 12; j_call: TRBJ2-5; v_call: TRBV27; d_call: TRBD1; clone_size: many; cdr3_aa: CASSSDRETQYF; cdr3_nt: TGTGCCAGCAGCTCGGACAGGGAGACCCAGTACTTC
cdr3_length: 15; j_call: TRBJ1-2; v_call: TRBV28; d_call: NA; clone_size: few; cdr3_aa: CASSSAGTQLYGYTF; cdr3_nt: TGTGCCAGCAGCTCAGCCGGGACACAACTCTATGGCTACACCTTC
cdr3_length: 13; j_call: TRBJ2-1; v_call: TRBV7-9; d_call: NA; clone_size: many; cdr3_aa: CASSLANGIEQFF; cdr3_nt: TGTGCCAGCAGCTTAGCGAATGGGATTGAGCAGTTCTTC
cdr3_length: 16; j_call: TRBJ2-3; v_call: TRBV7-8; d_call: TRBD2; clone_size: many; cdr3_aa: CASSPKREGPTDTQYF; cdr3_nt: TGTGCCAGCAGCCCCAAGCGGGAGGGCCCCACAGATACGCAGTATTTT